The rows below give T cell receptor beta chains drawn from one sample of a study of Ad26.COV2.S vaccination and SARS-CoV-2 variants. Assay used: immunoSEQ multiplex PCR; TCRdb lists only in-frame clones, some missing. Among 350,000 to 500,000 clones, around 91% were seen once, and the ten largest hold under 4.5%. This sample comprised peripheral blood, obtained in a trial of Ad26.COV2.S vaccine versus placebo. These TCRs come from a person between 18 and 59 years old who received the Ad26.COV2.S COVID-19 vaccine or a placebo. CDR3s include the opening cysteine and the closing phenylalanine or tryptophan. The D gene is left open where the match is weak. The size entry is marked missing in some rows and otherwise reads once, few, many or a size class.

j_call d_call clone_size v_call cdr3_aa cdr3_nt
TRBJ1-1 - - TRBV2 CASSGGRRTEAFF TGTGCCAGCAGTGGCGGCCGGAGGACTGAAGCTTTCTTT
TRBJ1-5 - once TRBV19 CASSQDWNSNQPQHF TGTGCCAGTAGCCAAGACTGGAATAGCAATCAGCCCCAGCATTTT
TRBJ2-3 - - TRBV19 CASSIEDPSTDTQYF TGTGCCAGTAGTATTGAGGACCCAAGCACAGATACGCAGTATTTT
TRBJ1-1 - - TRBV5-6 CASGPGNTEAFF TGTGCCAGCGGTCCGGGGAACACTGAAGCTTTCTTT
TRBJ1-1 TRBD1 - TRBV5-1 CASSPGGAEAFF TGCGCCAGCAGCCCAGGGGGGGCTGAAGCTTTCTTT
TRBJ2-2 - - TRBV7-9 CASSERRVGAGELFF TGTGCCAGCAGCGAGCGCCGAGTAGGAGCCGGGGAGCTGTTTTTT
TRBJ2-7 - - TRBV20-1 CSASGGVKLYEQYF TGCAGTGCTAGTGGCGGCGTTAAGCTCTACGAGCAGTACTTC
TRBJ1-2 - - TRBV5-1 CASSFQGNYGYTF TGCGCCAGCAGCTTTCAGGGTAACTATGGCTACACCTTC
TRBJ1-5 - - TRBV18 CASSPIRGQPQHF TGTGCCAGCTCACCAATCAGAGGTCAGCCCCAGCATTTT
TRBJ2-7 TRBD2 - TRBV28 CASRKRTSGSLAYEQYF TGTGCCAGCAGAAAACGGACTAGCGGGAGTCTGGCCTACGAGCAGTACTTC
TRBJ2-7 - - TRBV30 CAWSVSHLGTQYF TGTGCCTGGAGTGTATCTCACCTTGGCACGCAGTACTTC
TRBJ2-1 - - TRBV3-1/TRBV3-2 CASSGEVQSQQFF TGTGCCAGCTCAGGGGAGGTTCAATCACAGCAGTTCTTC
TRBJ1-2 TRBD1 - TRBV28 CASSSYQRGQGRNYGYTF TGTGCCAGCAGTTCATACCAACGAGGACAGGGGAGGAACTATGGCTACACCTTC
TRBJ1-3 TRBD1 - TRBV6-6 CASRRDSSSGNTIYF TGTGCCAGCAGAAGGGACAGTAGCTCTGGAAACACCATATATTTT
TRBJ2-1 - - TRBV15 CATSRDVGGYEQFF TGTGCCACCAGCAGAGATGTGGGGGGCTATGAGCAGTTCTTC
TRBJ2-1 - - TRBV7-3 CASSQALSYNEQFF TGTGCCAGCAGCCAAGCCCTTTCCTACAATGAGCAGTTCTTC
TRBJ2-1 - - TRBV6-5 CASSLQAGEQFF TGTGCCAGCAGTCTCCAGGCTGGTGAGCAGTTCTTC
TRBJ1-5 - - TRBV28 CASRYLNELSNQPQHF TGTGCCAGCCGATATTTAAATGAGCTAAGCAATCAGCCCCAGCATTTT
TRBJ2-7 - - TRBV11-2 CASTYGEGPYEQYF TGTGCCAGCACCTACGGCGAGGGACCCTACGAGCAGTACTTC
TRBJ2-7 - - TRBV10-3 CAISDRDKISYEQYF TGTGCCATCAGTGATAGGGACAAAATCTCCTACGAGCAGTACTTC
TRBJ2-1 TRBD2 once TRBV27 CASSPNPPSGRFDEQFF TGTGCCAGCAGTCCTAACCCCCCTAGCGGGAGGTTCGATGAGCAGTTCTTC
TRBJ1-1 - - TRBV24-1 CATSDLTEAFF TGTGCCACCAGTGACTTAACTGAAGCTTTCTTT
TRBJ2-2 - - TRBV5-4 CASSLSGGGGELFF TGTGCCAGCAGCTTGTCAGGGGGAGGCGGGGAGCTGTTTTTT
TRBJ2-7 TRBD1 - TRBV7-8 CASSSGWDSSYEQYF TGTGCCAGCAGCTCCGGATGGGACAGCTCCTACGAGCAGTACTTC
TRBJ2-1 TRBD2 - TRBV7-2 CASSLALQRGQFF TGTGCCAGCAGCTTAGCGCTCCAGCGGGGGCAGTTCTTC
TRBJ1-2 TRBD1 - TRBV7-2 CASSSGTGNIYGYTF TGTGCCAGCAGCTCCGGGACAGGAAATATCTATGGCTACACCTTC
TRBJ1-3 - - TRBV7-2 CASSLVQGTIYF TGTGCCAGCAGCTTAGTACAGGGCACCATATATTTT
TRBJ2-7 - - TRBV6-5 CASSRGWDEQYF TGTGCCAGCAGTAGAGGGTGGGACGAGCAGTACTTC
TRBJ2-3 TRBD2 - TRBV15 CATRGGLATDTQYF TGTGCCACCAGAGGCGGACTAGCGACAGATACGCAGTATTTT
TRBJ1-5 - - TRBV2 CASSVSGESNQPQHF TGTGCCAGCAGTGTTTCAGGGGAAAGCAATCAGCCCCAGCATTTT
TRBJ1-6 TRBD1 - TRBV30 CAWSSGQGNSPLHF TGTGCCTGGAGTAGCGGACAGGGAAATTCACCCCTCCACTTT
TRBJ1-4 - - TRBV5-1 CASSTRGGFNEKLFF TGCGCCAGCAGCACCCGAGGGGGTTTTAATGAAAAACTGTTTTTT
TRBJ2-7 TRBD1 - TRBV28 CASTSPDRLYEQYF TGTGCCAGCACCTCACCGGACAGGCTTTACGAGCAGTACTTC
TRBJ2-5 - - TRBV3-1/TRBV3-2 CATSSAGLGETQYF TGTGCCACCTCTTCAGCAGGCCTGGGGGAGACCCAGTACTTC
TRBJ2-3 TRBD2 - TRBV4-1 CASSPRTSGTDTQYF TGCGCCAGCAGCCCACGGACTAGCGGCACAGATACGCAGTATTTT
TRBJ2-3 - - TRBV6-4 CASSPQGVSTDTQYF TGTGCCAGCAGCCCACAAGGGGTTAGCACAGATACGCAGTATTTT
TRBJ1-1 - - TRBV13 CASSPRGPGPQDPKAFF TGTGCCAGCAGCCCCCGTGGGCCGGGCCCACAGGACCCTAAAGCTTTCTTT
TRBJ2-7 TRBD1 - TRBV6-2/TRBV6-3 CASSTRDSSYEQYF TGTGCCAGCAGTACCAGGGACAGCTCCTACGAGCAGTACTTC
TRBJ2-7 - - TRBV13 CASSPGPSSYEQYF TGTGCCAGCAGCCCGGGCCCAAGCTCCTACGAGCAGTACTTC
TRBJ2-1 TRBD2 - TRBV14 CASSSGLAGRYNEQFF TGTGCCAGCAGCTCGGGACTAGCGGGGAGATACAATGAGCAGTTCTTC
TRBJ1-1 - - TRBV7-9 CACPRLNTEAFF TGTGCCTGTCCCCGCCTGAACACTGAAGCTTTCTTT
TRBJ2-7 - - TRBV12-3/TRBV12-4 CASGRTAYEQYF TGTGCCAGCGGGCGGACCGCCTACGAGCAGTACTTC
TRBJ2-7 TRBD2 - TRBV3-1/TRBV3-2 CASSQGGTSFYEQYF TGTGCCAGCAGCCAAGGGGGGACTAGCTTCTACGAGCAGTACTTC
TRBJ2-7 TRBD1 - TRBV9 CASSPRFRDRITYEQYF TGTGCCAGCAGCCCTCGCTTCCGGGACAGGATTACCTACGAGCAGTACTTC
TRBJ2-4 - few TRBV19 CASSTGQPSAKNIQYF TGTGCCAGTAGTACCGGACAGCCATCGGCCAAAAACATTCAGTACTTC
TRBJ1-1 - - TRBV27 CASSWGFWGANTEAFF TGTGCCAGCAGTTGGGGGTTCTGGGGGGCGAACACTGAAGCTTTCTTT
TRBJ2-2 - once TRBV7-3 CASSDGLYTGELFF TGTGCCAGCAGCGACGGACTATACACCGGGGAGCTGTTTTTT
TRBJ2-2 TRBD1 - TRBV11-2 CASSSRTGRNTGELFF TGTGCCAGCAGCTCACGGACAGGCCGAAACACCGGGGAGCTGTTTTTT
TRBJ2-3 - - TRBV5-1 CASSPLGGKTDTQYF TGCGCCAGCAGCCCCTTGGGGGGAAAAACAGATACGCAGTATTTT
TRBJ2-1 - once TRBV5-1 CASSLATEGPYNEQFF TGCGCCAGCAGCTTGGCTACGGAGGGCCCCTACAATGAGCAGTTCTTC
TRBJ2-7 TRBD1 - TRBV5-1 CASSLQGSTYEQYF TGCGCCAGCAGCTTACAGGGGTCAACCTACGAGCAGTACTTC
TRBJ2-5 - - TRBV16 CASSQGLLGADNTYQETQYF TGTGCCAGCAGCCAAGGGTTATTAGGGGCAGACAACACTTACCAAGAGACCCAGTACTTC
TRBJ1-4 - - TRBV20-1 CSASNEKLFF TGCAGTGCCTCAAATGAAAAACTGTTTTTT
TRBJ1-2 TRBD1 - TRBV4-1 CASSPMGGAYSGGGYGYTF TGCGCCAGCAGCCCCATGGGCGGGGCCTATTCAGGGGGGGGCTATGGCTACACCTTC
TRBJ2-7 - once TRBV28 CASSLGDPYEQYF TGTGCCAGCAGTTTGGGCGACCCCTACGAGCAGTACTTC
TRBJ2-6 - - TRBV27 CASSFQTGANVLTF TGTGCCAGCAGTTTTCAGACTGGGGCCAACGTCCTGACTTTC
TRBJ2-3 TRBD2 - TRBV5-1 CASSLAIGLASTDTQYF TGCGCCAGCAGCTTGGCCATAGGACTAGCGAGCACAGATACGCAGTATTTT
TRBJ2-5 - - TRBV18 CASSPQSHQETQYF TGTGCCAGCTCACCACAAAGTCACCAAGAGACCCAGTACTTC